This T cell receptor beta chain was retrieved from a study of blood T cells in healthy people across ages (dated by TCRdb to between 2014 and 2016). A note on the overall study: In model experiments, template switching captured roughly one uniquely barcoded TCR beta cDNA molecule for every two T cells. To avoid experimental bias, donors of different ages were spread randomly across the sequencing lanes. The donors were divided into four age groups: young (average roughly 15 years), middle-aged (approximately 39), aged (roughly 66) and long-lived (about 84). Age-related changes in TCR beta repertoire diversity were measured in the study by deep sequencing normalized with unique cDNA molecular identifiers. Using the same blood draw, the study looked at two additional independent replicas of 1 million unique cDNA reads for two donors, one aged 18 to 30 and the other aged 80 or older.

Notes on this clonotype: Its target antigen remains unknown. No base qualities exist here, and no much larger clone lies one base off it.

Library construction relied on 5' RACE. A second PCR of 7 to 11 cycles was run with a J-beta primer mix and a sample-barcoded 5' primer. A template-switch 5' adaptor carrying 12 random nucleotides introduced a unique molecular identifier onto each TCR beta cDNA molecule. Each sample yielded at least 2.5 million CDR3-containing paired-end reads. First-strand cDNA synthesis was performed from all RNA using the Mint cDNA synthesis kit, with priming by a TRBC-specific oligonucleotide. Following uracil-DNA glycosylase treatment, all cDNA underwent a first 18-cycle PCR with the universal primers M1SS and BC2_uni_R. On the authors' methods: Each sample was normalized by randomly selecting 1 million high-quality reads, each carrying a distinct molecular identifier. Instead of being binned into consensus sequences, reads that shared molecular identifiers were thrown out. CDR3 identification, clonotype clustering and error correction used MiTCR with a Q25 quality threshold and the strictest error-elimination algorithm. A nonparametric unseen species model with Euler transformation was used to estimate a lower bound on total TCR beta diversity. TCRdb ran its own pipeline on the public reads, namely fastp trimming at Q25 and MiXCR clone calling, and kept in-frame beta chains. When rows share a CDR3 protein, they turn into one entry using the most common DNA and genes. It is TCRdb's table, rather than the study itself, that gives the V and J calls and clone size. This sample gives over 1,500,000 distinct CDR3 sequences in total; 35% to 50% of them show up just once. More than 20% of the sample belongs to the ten largest clones.

The 39 donors, aged about 6 to 95 years, were systemically healthy Caucasian individuals from Russia. Around 10 milliliters of peripheral blood were drawn from each donor into EDTA-treated Vacutainer tubes. Ficoll-Paque density-gradient centrifugation was used to isolate PBMCs, with at least 6.5 million per sample. Total RNA, at least 5 micrograms per sample, was extracted from PBMCs with Trizol reagent. Naive CD45RAhigh/CD27high T cell percentages were measured by flow cytometry on a PBMC aliquot from every donor. Overall results and qualifications from the work: Since profiling was done on bulk unsorted PBMCs, naive and antigen-experienced compartments could not be conclusively compared. Estimates of total diversity based on one million sequenced T cells were considered lower bounds and underestimates. Donor CMV infection status was unknown, potentially confounding age-related changes in expanded clonotypes. Observed TCR beta diversity correlated strongly with the percentage of naive T cells measured by flow cytometry. The long-lived group showed more naive CD4+ T cells, fewer expanded clones and increased TCR diversity than the aged group, suggesting age selection. As age increased, observed TCR beta diversity per million T cells dropped in a roughly linear way, and a significant reduction was already evident by age 40.

V is clipped by 2 bases and J by 2 bases, and the sequence between their germline boundaries is 12 bases long. The CDR3, cysteine through phenylalanine, is 14 amino acids long. The only DNA kept is the CDR3, 42 bases in frame from the first base. Per the germline V gene (reference sequence), DFQATT is the CDR1 and SNEGSKA is the CDR2. The clonotype was recovered from a human donor in good health. The source material was blood. Rearrangement joined TRBV20-1 to TRBJ2-5; a weak D assignment points to TRBD2 (6 bases agree). The encoded CDR3 is CSARPMGRQETQYF. The DNA sequence is TGCAGTGCTAGACCTATGGGGAGGCAAGAGACCCAGTACTTC.